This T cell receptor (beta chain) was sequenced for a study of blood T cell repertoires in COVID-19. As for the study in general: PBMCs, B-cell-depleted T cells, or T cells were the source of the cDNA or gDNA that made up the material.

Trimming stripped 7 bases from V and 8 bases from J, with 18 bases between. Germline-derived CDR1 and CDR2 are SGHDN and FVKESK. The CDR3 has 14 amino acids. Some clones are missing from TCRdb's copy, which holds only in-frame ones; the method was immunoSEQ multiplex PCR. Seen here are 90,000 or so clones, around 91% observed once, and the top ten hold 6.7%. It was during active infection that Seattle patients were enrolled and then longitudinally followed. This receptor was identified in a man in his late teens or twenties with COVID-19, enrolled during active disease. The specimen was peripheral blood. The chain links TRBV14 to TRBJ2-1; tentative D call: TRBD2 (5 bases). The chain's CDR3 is CASNQVGLAYEQFF. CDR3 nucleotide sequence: TGTGCCAGCAACCAGGTCGGACTTGCCTATGAGCAGTTCTTC.